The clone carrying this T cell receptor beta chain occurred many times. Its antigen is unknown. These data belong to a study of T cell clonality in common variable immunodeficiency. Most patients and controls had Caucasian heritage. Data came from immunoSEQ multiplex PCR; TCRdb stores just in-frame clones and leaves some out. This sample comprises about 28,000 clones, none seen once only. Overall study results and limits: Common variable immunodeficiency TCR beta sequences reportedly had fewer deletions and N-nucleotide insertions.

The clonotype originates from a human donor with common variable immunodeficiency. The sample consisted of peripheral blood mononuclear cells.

CDR3: CASSDRRVNEKLFF. The sequenced CDR3 bases are TGTGCCAGCAGCGACCGACGGGTAAATGAAAAA. The chain employs TRBV14 and TRBJ1-4; D unclear. The CDR3 goes on 3 residues after the read ends, and that part is filled in from the germline J gene. V lost 5 bases and J 5 bases, leaving 12 bases between the germline ends. The CDR3 is 14 amino acids. Looked up from germline, CDR1 is SGHDN and CDR2 is FVKESK. The variable domain in full, completed from reference TRBV14 and TRBJ1-4, reads EAGVTQFPSHSVIEKGQTVTLRCDPISGHDNLYWYRRVMGKEIKFLLHFVKESKQDESGMPNNRFLAERTGGTYSTLKVQPAELEDSGVYFCASSDRRVNEKLFFGSGTQLSVL.